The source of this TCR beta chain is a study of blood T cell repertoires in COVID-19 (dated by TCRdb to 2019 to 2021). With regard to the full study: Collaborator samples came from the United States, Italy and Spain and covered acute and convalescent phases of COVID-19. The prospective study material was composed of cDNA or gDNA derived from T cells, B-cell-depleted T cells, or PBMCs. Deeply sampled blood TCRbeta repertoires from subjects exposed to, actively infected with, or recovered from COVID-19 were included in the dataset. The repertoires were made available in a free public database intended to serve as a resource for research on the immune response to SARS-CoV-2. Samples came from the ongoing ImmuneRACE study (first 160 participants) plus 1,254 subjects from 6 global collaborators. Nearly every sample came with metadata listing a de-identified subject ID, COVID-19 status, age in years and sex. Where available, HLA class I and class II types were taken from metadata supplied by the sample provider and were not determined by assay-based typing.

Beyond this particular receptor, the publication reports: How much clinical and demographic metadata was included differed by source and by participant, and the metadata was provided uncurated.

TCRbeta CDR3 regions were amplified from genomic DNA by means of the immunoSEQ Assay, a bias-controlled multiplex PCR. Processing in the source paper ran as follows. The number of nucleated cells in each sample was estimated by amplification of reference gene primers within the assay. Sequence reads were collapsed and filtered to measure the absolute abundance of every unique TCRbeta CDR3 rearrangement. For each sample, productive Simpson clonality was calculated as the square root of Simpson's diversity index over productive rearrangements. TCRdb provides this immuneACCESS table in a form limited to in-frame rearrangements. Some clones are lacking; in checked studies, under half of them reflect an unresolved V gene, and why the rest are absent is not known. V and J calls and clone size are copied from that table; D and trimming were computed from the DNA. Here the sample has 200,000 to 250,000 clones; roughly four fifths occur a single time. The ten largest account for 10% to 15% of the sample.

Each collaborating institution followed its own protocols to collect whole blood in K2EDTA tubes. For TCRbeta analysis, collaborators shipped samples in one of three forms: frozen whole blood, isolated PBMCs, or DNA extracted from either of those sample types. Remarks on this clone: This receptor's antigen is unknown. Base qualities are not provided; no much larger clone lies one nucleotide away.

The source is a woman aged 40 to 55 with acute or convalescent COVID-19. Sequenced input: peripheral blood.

The DNA is TGCGCCAGCAGTCTCTCGATGCAGGGGAACACCGGGGAGCTGTTTTTT. Translation gives CASSLSMQGNTGELFF. The rearrangement joined TRBV4-1 to TRBJ2-2, with TRBD1 tentatively as D gene (5 bases match). The CDR3 sequence holds 16 residues, the cysteine and phenylalanine included. Only CDR3 DNA remains: 48 bases, in frame from the first base. The germline V gene yields MGHRA for CDR1 and YSYEKL for CDR2. V and J lose 6 bases and 1 base, and a span of 15 bases separates them.